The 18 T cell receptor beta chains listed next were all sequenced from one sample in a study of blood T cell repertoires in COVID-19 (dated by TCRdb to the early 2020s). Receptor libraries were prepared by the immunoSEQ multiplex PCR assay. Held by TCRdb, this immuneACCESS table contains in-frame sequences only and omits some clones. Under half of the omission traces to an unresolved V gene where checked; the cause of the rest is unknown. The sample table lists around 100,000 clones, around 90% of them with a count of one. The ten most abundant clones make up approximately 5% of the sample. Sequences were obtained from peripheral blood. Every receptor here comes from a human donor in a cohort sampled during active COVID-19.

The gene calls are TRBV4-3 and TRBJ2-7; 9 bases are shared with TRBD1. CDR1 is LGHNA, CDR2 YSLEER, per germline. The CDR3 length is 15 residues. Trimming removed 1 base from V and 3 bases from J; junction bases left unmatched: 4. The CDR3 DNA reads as TGCGCCAGCAGCCAAGGGGGACAGGGAGGCTACGAGCAGTACTTC. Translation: CASSQGGQGGYEQYF.

The CDR3 reads CASSQNQGNEKLFF. CDR3 sequence (DNA): TGCGCCAGCAGCCAAAACCAGGGTAATGAAAAACTGTTTTTT. The chain links TRBV4-3 to TRBJ1-4, with a weak D call TRBD1 (5 bases). With 2 bases removed from V and 4 bases from J, the gap between germline ends came to 8 bases. Per the germline V gene, CDR1 is LGHNA and CDR2 is YSLEER. The CDR3 consists of 14 residues.

The CDR3 is CASSPDRTYYGYTF. The CDR3 DNA reads TGTGCCAGCAGTCCTGACAGGACTTACTATGGCTACACCTTC. The chain employs TRBV7-2 and TRBJ1-2; D possibly corresponds to TRBD1 (6 bases). The CDR3 is 14 amino acids. Looked up from germline, CDR1 is SGHTA and CDR2 is FQGNSA. V gave up 6 bases and J gave up 3 bases, with 14 bases separating them. Full variable domain (rest looked up from reference TRBV7-2 and TRBJ1-2): GAGVSQSPSNKVTEKGKDVELRCDPISGHTALYWYRQSLGQGLEFLIYFQGNSAPDKSGLPSDRFSAERTGGSVSTLTIQRTQQEDSAVYLCASSPDRTYYGYTFGSGTRLTVV.

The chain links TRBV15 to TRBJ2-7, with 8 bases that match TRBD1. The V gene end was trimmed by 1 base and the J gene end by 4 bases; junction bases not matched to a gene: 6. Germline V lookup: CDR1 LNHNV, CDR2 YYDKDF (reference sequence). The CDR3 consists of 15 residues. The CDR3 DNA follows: TGTGCCACCAGCAGAGCCCCCCAGGGGGCATACGAGCAGTACTTC. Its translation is CATSRAPQGAYEQYF.

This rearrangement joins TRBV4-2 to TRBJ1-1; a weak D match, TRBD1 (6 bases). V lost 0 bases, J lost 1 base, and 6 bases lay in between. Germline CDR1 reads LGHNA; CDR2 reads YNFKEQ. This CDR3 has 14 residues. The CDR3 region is CASSQDRGNTEAFF. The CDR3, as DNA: TGTGCCAGCAGCCAAGACAGGGGGAACACTGAAGCTTTCTTT.

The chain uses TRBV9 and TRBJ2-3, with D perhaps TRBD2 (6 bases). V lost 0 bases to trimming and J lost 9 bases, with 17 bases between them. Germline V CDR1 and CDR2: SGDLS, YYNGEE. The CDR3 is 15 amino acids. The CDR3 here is CASSVGRLGGETQYF. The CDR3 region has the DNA TGTGCCAGCAGCGTAGGGCGACTAGGCGGAGAAACGCAGTATTTT. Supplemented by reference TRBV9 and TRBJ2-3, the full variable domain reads DSGVTQTPKHLITATGQRVTLRCSPRSGDLSVYWYQQSLDQGLQFLIQYYNGEERAKGNILERFSAQQFPDLHSELNLSSLELGDSALYFCASSVGRLGGETQYFGPGTRLTVL.

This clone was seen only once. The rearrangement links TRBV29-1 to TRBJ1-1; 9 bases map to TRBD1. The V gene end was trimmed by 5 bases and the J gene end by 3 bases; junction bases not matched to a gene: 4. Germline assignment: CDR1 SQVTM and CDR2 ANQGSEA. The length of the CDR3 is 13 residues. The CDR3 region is CSVTGQGYTEAFF. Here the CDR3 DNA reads TGCAGCGTTACCGGACAGGGGTACACTGAAGCTTTCTTT.

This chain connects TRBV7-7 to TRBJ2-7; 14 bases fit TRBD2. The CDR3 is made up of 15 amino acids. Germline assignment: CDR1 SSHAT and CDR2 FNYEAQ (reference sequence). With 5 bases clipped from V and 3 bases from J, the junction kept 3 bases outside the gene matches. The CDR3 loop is CASSPGTSGSYEQYF. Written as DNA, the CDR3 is TGTGCCAGCAGCCCGGGGACTAGCGGGAGCTACGAGCAGTACTTC.

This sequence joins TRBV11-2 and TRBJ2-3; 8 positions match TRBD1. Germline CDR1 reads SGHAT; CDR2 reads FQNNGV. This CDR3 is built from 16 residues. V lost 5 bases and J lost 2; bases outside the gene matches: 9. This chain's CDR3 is CASSERQGLFTDTQYF. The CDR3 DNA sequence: TGTGCCAGCAGCGAGCGACAGGGGTTGTTCACAGATACGCAGTATTTT.

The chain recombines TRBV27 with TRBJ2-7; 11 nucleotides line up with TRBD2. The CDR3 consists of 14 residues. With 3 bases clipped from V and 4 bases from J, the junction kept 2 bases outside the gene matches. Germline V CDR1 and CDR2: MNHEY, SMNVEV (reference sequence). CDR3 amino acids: CASSLGTSGYEQYF. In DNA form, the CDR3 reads TGTGCCAGCAGTTTGGGGACTAGCGGTTACGAGCAGTACTTC.

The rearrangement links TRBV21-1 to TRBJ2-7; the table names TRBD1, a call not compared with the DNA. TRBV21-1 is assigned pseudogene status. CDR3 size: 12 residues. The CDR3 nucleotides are TGTGCCAGCAACCGGACACTCTACGAGCAGTACTTC. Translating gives CASNRTLYEQYF.

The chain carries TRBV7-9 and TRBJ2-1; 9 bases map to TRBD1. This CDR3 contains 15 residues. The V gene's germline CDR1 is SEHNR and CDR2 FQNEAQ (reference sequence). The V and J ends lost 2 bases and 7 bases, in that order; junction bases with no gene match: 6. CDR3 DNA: TGTGCCAGCAGCTTAAGGGACAGGGCGGGGAATGAGCAGTTCTTC. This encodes CASSLRDRAGNEQFF.

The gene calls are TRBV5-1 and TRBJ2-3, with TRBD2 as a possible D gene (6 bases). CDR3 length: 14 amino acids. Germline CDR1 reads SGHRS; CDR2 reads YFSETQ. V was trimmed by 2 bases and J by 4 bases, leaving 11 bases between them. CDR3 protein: CASSFSGTPDTQYF. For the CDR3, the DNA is TGCGCCAGCAGCTTTTCAGGGACTCCAGATACGCAGTATTTT.

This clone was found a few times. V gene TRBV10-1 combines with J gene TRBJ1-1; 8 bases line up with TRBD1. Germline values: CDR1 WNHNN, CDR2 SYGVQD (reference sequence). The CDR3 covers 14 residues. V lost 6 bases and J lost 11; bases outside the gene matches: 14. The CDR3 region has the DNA TGCGCCAGCAGGGTGGACAGGGAAAAAATCAGGGCTTTCTTT. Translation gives CASRVDREKIRAFF.

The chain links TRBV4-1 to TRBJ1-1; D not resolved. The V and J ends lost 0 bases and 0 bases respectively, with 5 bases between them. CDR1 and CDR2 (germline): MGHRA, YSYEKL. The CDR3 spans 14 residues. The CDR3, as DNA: TGCGCCAGCAGCCAAGATCGGGTGAACACTGAAGCTTTCTTT. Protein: CASSQDRVNTEAFF.

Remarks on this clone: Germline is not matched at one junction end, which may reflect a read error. DNA of the CDR3: TGTGCCAGCAGTTTATCTCCCGGACAGACGAACGCTGAAGCTTTCTTT. It is translated as CASSLSPGQTNAEAFF. The chain joins TRBV27 to TRBJ1-1, with TRBD1 as a possible D gene (6 bases). This CDR3 spans 16 amino acids. Germline lookup yields CDR1 MNHEY and CDR2 SMNVEV (reference sequence).

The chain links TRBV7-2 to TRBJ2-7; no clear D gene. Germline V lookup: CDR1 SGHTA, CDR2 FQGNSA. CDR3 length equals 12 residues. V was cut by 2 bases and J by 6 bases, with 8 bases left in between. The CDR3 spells CASSLPRGEQYF. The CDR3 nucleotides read TGTGCCAGCAGCTTACCTCGCGGCGAGCAGTACTTC.

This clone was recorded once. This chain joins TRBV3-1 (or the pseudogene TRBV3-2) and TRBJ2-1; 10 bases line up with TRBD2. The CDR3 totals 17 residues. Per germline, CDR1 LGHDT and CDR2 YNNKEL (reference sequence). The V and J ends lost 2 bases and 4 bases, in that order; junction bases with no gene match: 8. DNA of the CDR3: TGTGCCAGCAGCCAATGGGCTAGCGGGAGTATTTACAATGAGCAGTTCTTC. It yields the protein CASSQWASGSIYNEQFF.